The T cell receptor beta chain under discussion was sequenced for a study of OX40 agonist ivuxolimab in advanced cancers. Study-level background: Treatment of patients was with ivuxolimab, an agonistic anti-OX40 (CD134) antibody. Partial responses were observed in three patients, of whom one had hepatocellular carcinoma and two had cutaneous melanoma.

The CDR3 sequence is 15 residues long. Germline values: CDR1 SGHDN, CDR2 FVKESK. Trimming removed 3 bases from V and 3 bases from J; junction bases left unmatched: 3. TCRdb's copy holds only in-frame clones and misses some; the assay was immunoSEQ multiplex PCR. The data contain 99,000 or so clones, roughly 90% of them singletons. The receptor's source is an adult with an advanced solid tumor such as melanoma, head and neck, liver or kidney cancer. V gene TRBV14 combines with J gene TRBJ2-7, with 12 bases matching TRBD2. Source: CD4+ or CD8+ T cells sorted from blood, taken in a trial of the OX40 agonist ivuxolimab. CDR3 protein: CASSQGLAGFYEQYF. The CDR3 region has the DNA TGTGCCAGCAGCCAGGGACTAGCGGGCTTCTACGAGCAGTACTTC.